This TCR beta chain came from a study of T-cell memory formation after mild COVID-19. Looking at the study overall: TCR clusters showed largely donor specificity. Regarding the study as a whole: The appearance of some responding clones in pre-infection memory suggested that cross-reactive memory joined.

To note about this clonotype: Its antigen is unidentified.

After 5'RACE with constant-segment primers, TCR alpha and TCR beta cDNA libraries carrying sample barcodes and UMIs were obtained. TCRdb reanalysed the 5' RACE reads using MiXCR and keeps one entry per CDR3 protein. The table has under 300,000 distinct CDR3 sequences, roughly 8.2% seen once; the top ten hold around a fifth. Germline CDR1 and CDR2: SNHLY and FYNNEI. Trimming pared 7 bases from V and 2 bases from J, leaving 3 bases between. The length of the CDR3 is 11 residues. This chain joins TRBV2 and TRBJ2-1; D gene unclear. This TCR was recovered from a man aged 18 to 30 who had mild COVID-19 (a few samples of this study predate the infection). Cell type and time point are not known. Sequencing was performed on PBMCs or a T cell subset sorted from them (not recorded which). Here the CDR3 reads CASTPYNEQFF. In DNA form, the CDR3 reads TGTGCCAGCACCCCCTACAATGAGCAGTTCTTC. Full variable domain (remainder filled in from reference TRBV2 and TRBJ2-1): EPEVTQTPSHQVTQMGQEVILRCVPISNHLYFYWYRQILGQKVEFLVSFYNNEISEKSEIFDDQFSVERPDGSNFTLKIRSTKLEDSAMYFCASTPYNEQFFGPGTRLTVL.